This T cell receptor (beta chain) was found in a study of early T cells in non-severe SARS-CoV-2 infection. Background on the study: Unsorted whole-blood RNA was sequenced in bulk, leaving chains unpaired.

There are a few counts of this clonotype. The CDR3 is made up of 14 amino acids. V was trimmed by 0 bases and J by 5 bases, leaving 10 bases between them. CDR1 and CDR2 from the germline V gene are MGHRA and YSYEKL. Via MiXCR, TCRdb re-called the 5' RACE reads, giving one row per CDR3 protein. The sample lists 50,000 or so distinct CDR3 sequences, 5.6% seen once, with approximately 4.1% in the top ten. The chain joins TRBV4-1 to TRBJ2-5; the D gene is possibly TRBD1 (5 bases). The source material was whole blood. The clonotype originates from an adult who was a healthcare worker with PCR-confirmed SARS-CoV-2 infection or an uninfected control (not recorded which). The CDR3 protein is CASSQDRAGETQYF. The CDR3 DNA sequence: TGCGCCAGCAGCCAAGATAGGGCAGGGGAGACCCAGTACTTC.